This note documents a single T cell receptor beta chain sequence. Its target antigen remains unknown. No quality values exist for individual bases; no much larger clone is one base distant. This specimen's time point label, interpreted: cycle 2 day 1 (C2D1) of nivolumab. All trial patients had relapsed after autologous stem cell transplantation, with cohorts A, B and C differing in prior brentuximab vedotin exposure. The trial cohort comprised approximately 55 patients with relapsed/refractory classical Hodgkin lymphoma whose best overall responses were complete response, partial response or progressive disease. Single-agent nivolumab was administered to trial patients in the multi-cohort phase II CheckMate 205 trial. Best overall response was determined by an independent review committee according to the 2007 International Working Group response criteria. Trial PBMCs were obtained immediately prior to nivolumab initiation (C1D1) and on therapy at cycle 2 day 1 and cycle 4 day 1. Peripheral blood was collected in 8 mL Vacutainer Cell Preparation Tubes, from which PBMCs were isolated by centrifugation and then cryopreserved.

The sample is drawn from a study of PD-1 blockade in classical Hodgkin lymphoma (dated by TCRdb to 2019 to 2021). With regard to the full study: Nivolumab dosing was 3 mg/kg intravenously every 2 weeks, continuing until either disease progression or unacceptable toxicity. The study used CyTOF and TCR beta sequencing to define a peripheral blood immune signature of response to PD-1 blockade in classical Hodgkin lymphoma. Points the paper makes about the study in general: Lower diversity was seen in patients whose nivolumab began less than 1 year after ASCT, and these patients were left out of later analyses so that immune reconstitution would not confound the results. Baseline TCR diversity was reported to be lower in newly diagnosed patients than in healthy donors, and even lower in relapsed/refractory patients. Baseline diversity similar to that of newly diagnosed patients was observed in trial patients achieving complete response, whereas significantly lower diversity was observed in partial responders and progressors. The study was restricted to a single clinical trial cohort, and the causes of repertoire differences, possibly disease activity or prior therapy, were left undefined. CD4+ but not CD8+ TCR diversity rose significantly by C4D1 (p=0.0027 vs p=0.16), most apparent in complete responders (p=0.02).

Genomic DNA was isolated using the Qiagen DNeasy kit from unsorted PBMCs as well as from negatively selected CD4+ and CD8+ fractions. Amplification of TCR beta CDR3 regions was done by immunoSEQ multiplex PCR with primers that anneal to V and J segments. A synthetic immune receptor repertoire was used to minimize amplification bias, and remaining bias was computationally removed after sequencing. The original methods were these. Repertoire diversity was quantified as the Shannon entropy index using custom Python scripts. Unsorted, CD4+ and CD8+ repertoires were analyzed separately, except in combined analyses where CD4+ and CD8+ sequences were merged in silico. A clone counted as expanded when the clone's frequency after treatment rose at least 2-fold relative to C1D1, and clones undetected at baseline were given a pseudocount of 0.5. Singleton clones were defined as clones with 0 or 1 copy at C1D1, and non-singleton clones were defined as clones with 2 or more copies. Clones expanded in unsorted samples were annotated as CD4+, CD8+ or unknown by matching protein sequences in sorted samples from the same patient. Diversity changes from C1D1 to C4D1 were tested in paired samples using Wilcoxon tests. The table was pulled from immuneACCESS by TCRdb, which kept in-frame rearrangements only. Such tables lose some clones; where checked, under half of the loss comes from unresolved V genes, and the rest has no known cause. D and trimming were read from the DNA, whereas the V and J calls and clone size are those reported in that table. The table for this sample lists about 58,000 clones; approximately 90% of them were counted only once. The leading ten clones occupy less than 11% of the sample.

CDR1 and CDR2 were assigned from the germline V gene (reference sequence) as LNHDA and SQIVND. V lost 8 bases and J lost 9 bases; the stretch between them is 20 bases long. The CDR3 starts with the cysteine, ends with the phenylalanine, and has 14 residues. Only CDR3 DNA is held: 42 bases, read in frame from base 1. The TCR sequence derives from a human donor with classical Hodgkin lymphoma. The V gene is TRBV19 and the J gene is TRBJ1-5; TRBD1 is a weak D gene call, 5 bases matching. Here the sequenced sample was peripheral blood mononuclear cells (PBMCs), taken before the second cycle of nivolumab. The sequenced DNA is TGTGCCAGTCAGGAGGCGGGTCCCCAGGGGCCCCAGCATTTT. This gives the protein CASQEAGPQGPQHF.